This TCR beta chain derives from a study of shared clonotypes between healthy human individuals. The CDR3 contains 12 residues. Trimming left V 3 bases short and J 9 bases short, with 11 bases between. CDR1 is MNHNS, CDR2 SASEGT, per germline. At deep level, the assay was performed. An even split of each subset's genomic DNA across several immunoSEQ plates was performed. The repertoire was sequenced with immunoSEQ multiplex PCR; TCRdb's copy has only in-frame clones and lacks some. Of some 320,000 clones in the sample, roughly 91% were seen once. Every donor, a Caucasian adult, lived in Nashville, Tennessee.

Sequencing was performed on memory CD8+ T cells sorted from blood. Sample subset: CD45RO+ cells pooled with CCR7-negative TemRA cells. The TCR sequence derives from a man between 18 and 35 years old in good health. V and J are TRBV6-1 and TRBJ1-2; maybe TRBD1 (6 bases). CDR3 loop: CASSEGTLSYTF. The CDR3 bases are TGTGCCAGCAGTGAGGGGACATTGAGCTACACCTTC.